This T cell receptor beta chain was observed in a study of PD-1 blockade in classical Hodgkin lymphoma. Each of the patients experienced relapse following autologous stem cell transplantation, and their brentuximab vedotin exposure differed. Germline trimming cut 5 bases from V and 2 bases from J; bases unmatched to any gene: 14. Germline assignment: CDR1 SGHAT and CDR2 FQNNGV. This CDR3 has 17 residues. Regarding the study as a whole: When nivolumab was started under 1 year after ASCT, patients were excluded. Patients with a complete response exhibited baseline diversity comparable to newly diagnosed patients. By C4D1, CD4+ diversity increased significantly, especially in complete responders.

This clone was counted between two and nine times. What it binds is not known. Libraries were prepared by immunoSEQ multiplex PCR; TCRdb keeps only in-frame clonotypes and omits some of them. The table lists some 93,000 clones, approximately 92% of them singletons. Here the sequenced sample was peripheral blood mononuclear cells (PBMCs), taken before the second cycle of nivolumab. The TCR comes from a human donor with classical Hodgkin lymphoma. This chain connects TRBV11-2 to TRBJ2-7, with 8 bases fitting TRBD2. As DNA, the CDR3 is TGTGCCAGCAGCCATTCAGCTAGCGGGCGAAACCCCTACGAGCAGTACTTC. This gives the protein CASSHSASGRNPYEQYF.